This T cell receptor beta chain was identified in a study of control samples from healthy donors and cancer patients. Repertoires were generated with immunoSEQ multiplex PCR, while TCRdb's copy carries only in-frame clones and drops some. In the table there are about 79,000 clones, 90% to 95% of which are singletons. The sequencing sample was made of PBMCs. The TCR originated in a woman in her forties with lung cancer.

CDR3 in amino acids: CASSQADRDNSPLHF. CDR3 in DNA: TGTGCCAGCAGCCAAGCGGACAGGGATAATTCACCCCTCCACTTT. The genes are TRBV3-1 (or the pseudogene TRBV3-2) and TRBJ1-6; TRBD1 agrees at 8 bases. The CDR3 contains 15 residues. V was pared by 1 base and J by 5 bases, with 1 base of the junction left unmatched. From germline, CDR1 is LGHDT and CDR2 YNNKEL (reference sequence).